One T cell receptor beta chain is described in this entry. The target of this receptor is not known. The data originate from a study of CXCR3-negative and CXCR3-positive naive CD8 T cells (dated by TCRdb to between 2019 and 2020). At the level of the whole study: In total, around 150 million TRB reads were obtained, or roughly 1.5 +/- 0.3 million reads per library. Diversity and physicochemical repertoire analyses covered about a dozen donors pooled from two independent experiments. The TRBV-TRBJ cluster analysis covered naive subsets from 5 donors and memory cells from 3 donors.

TCRdb shows the sequencer as NextSeq 550. The Human TCR Profiling Kit (MiLaboratory) was used to make UMI-labeled 5' RACE TRB cDNA libraries. The full amount of extracted RNA was used for cDNA synthesis, and the full amount of resulting cDNA was used for PCR amplification. Libraries were prepared in parallel with an identical number of PCR cycles. In the authors' own workflow: With a requirement of at least two reads per UMI, MIGEC and MiXCR extracted about 50,000 +/- 10,000 unique UMI-labeled TRB cDNA molecules per library. An average of roughly 40,000 +/- 10,000 functional in-frame TRB CDR3 nucleotide clonotypes without stop codons was found per library. After downsampling to 5000 UMI-labeled TRB molecules per sample, diversity metrics, including normalized Shannon-Wiener and Chao1, were computed in VDJtools. VDJtools was used to calculate clonotype-size-weighted physicochemical properties of the central five CDR3 residues, namely interaction energy, strength, volume and Kidera factor 4. TCRdb reprocessed the public reads and reports one entry per CDR3 protein sequence, without DNA. The V and J calls shown here were made by TCRdb, not taken from the authors' results. This sample's table carries some 56,000 distinct CDR3 sequences. The ten top clones hold 20% to 25% of the sample.

What the authors observed across the whole study: Repertoire diversity was comparably high in both naive subsets but much lower in memory CD8+ T cells. Freshly isolated PBMCs were used for most assays because CXCR3 expression went down partially after cryopreservation. Because surface CD5, which has been linked to self-reactivity in mice, was comparable between naive subsets, TCR interaction strength was also inferred from TRB CDR3 physicochemical properties. TRBV-TRBJ usage was similar between naive CXCR3-negative and CXCR3-positive cells from the same donor, while memory cells showed distinct patterns.

Counted from cysteine to phenylalanine, this CDR3 has 14 amino acids. No DNA is listed. CDR1 is given as SGHRS and CDR2 as YFSETQ, both from the germline V gene. For each CD8+ T cell subset, flow sorting was done in triplicate, and some 300,000 cells per subset went directly into RLT lysis buffer. Standard density gradient centrifugation was used to isolate peripheral blood mononuclear cells from buffy coats. Total RNA was extracted from sorted cells using an RNeasy Mini Kit. The clonotype originates from a human donor in good health. Some clones in this sample may be carry-over from other donors' samples. The sample consisted of memory CD8+ T cells from blood. The meaning of the sample's cell subset or site label: conventional CD8+ memory T cells (TMEM), sorted as controls. The chain is encoded by TRBV5-1 joined to TRBJ2-3; TCRdb's assignment of TRBD2 cannot be checked, as there is no DNA. This receptor has the CDR3 CASSLAGAPDTQYF.